A selection of T cell receptor beta chains follows, all from one sample in a study of CD8 T cells in ankylosing spondylitis. Each CDR3 protein is one row after TCRdb ran MiXCR on the 5' RACE reads. This table holds about 130,000 distinct CDR3 sequences, around 7% found once. Material: blood, either unsorted or a sorted T cell fraction (not recorded which). The receptors derive from a male donor with ankylosing spondylitis or in good health (not recorded which). The CDR3 runs from the conserved cysteine through the conserved F or W. D genes are given only for firm matches. Some rows mark clone size as missing; the rest say once, few, many or name a class of expanded clone.

V gene	clone size	D gene	J gene	CDR3 DNA	CDR3 protein
TRBV4-2	many	TRBD1	TRBJ2-2	TGTGCCAGCAGCCTTTCCGGGGGACAGGGTTTCACCGGGGAGCTGTTTTTT	CASSLSGGQGFTGELFF
TRBV20-1	many	NA	TRBJ1-5	TGCAGTGCTACGTCCGGGCCCACTCAGCCCCAGCATTTT	CSATSGPTQPQHF
TRBV5-1	many	TRBD1	TRBJ2-3	TGCGCCAGCAGCCCTCAGGGGGACCTTCCCACAGATACGCAGTATTTT	CASSPQGDLPTDTQYF
TRBV10-3	many	NA	TRBJ1-5	TGTGCCATCAGTGAGTCAGGGTCCAACCAGCATTTT	CAISESGSNQHF
TRBV20-1	few	NA	TRBJ2-1	TGCAGTGCTCCTCCTATCGGGGGGCGCGTGTACAATGAGCAGTTCTTC	CSAPPIGGRVYNEQFF
TRBV10-3	few	TRBD1	TRBJ2-7	TGTGCCATCTCAACGGGACAGGGGAACTACGAGCAGTACTTC	CAISTGQGNYEQYF
TRBV11-1	many	TRBD2	TRBJ2-7	TGTGCCAGCAGCTTAACTAGCGGGGCAACCTACGAGCAGTACTTC	CASSLTSGATYEQYF
TRBV5-1	many	NA	TRBJ2-7	TGCGCCAGCAGCTTCGGGTTAGGCGGCAGAGGCTCCTACGAGCAGTACTTC	CASSFGLGGRGSYEQYF
TRBV5-1	many	TRBD2	TRBJ2-3	TGCGCCAGCAGCTCACTAGGCGGGGGGTTACCAGATACGCAGTATTTT	CASSSLGGGLPDTQYF
TRBV7-3	many	NA	TRBJ2-3	TGTGCCAGCAGCTTAGGCGGGACGCTCACAGATACGCAGTATTTT	CASSLGGTLTDTQYF
TRBV5-1	many	NA	TRBJ2-3	TGCGCCAGCCGGCTCGCATTAAGCACAGATACGCAGTATTTT	CASRLALSTDTQYF
TRBV5-4	many	NA	TRBJ2-1	TGTGCCAGCAGCTTGGATCTAGATTCCTACAATGAGCAGTTCTTC	CASSLDLDSYNEQFF
TRBV29-1	many	NA	TRBJ1-2	TGCAGCGTTGACTACGGCCTATGGGGCTACACCTTC	CSVDYGLWGYTF
TRBV5-1	many	NA	TRBJ2-1	TGCGCCAGCAGTTGGAGCGGGCCCTACAATGAGCAGTTCTTC	CASSWSGPYNEQFF
TRBV7-2	many	NA	TRBJ2-3	TGTGCCAGCAGCCCCGGGACCCGAGATACGCAGTATTTT	CASSPGTRDTQYF
TRBV28	many	NA	TRBJ2-6	TGTGCCAGCAGTTTCCCAGGGGCTGGGGCCAACGTCCTGACTTTC	CASSFPGAGANVLTF
TRBV20-1	many	TRBD2	TRBJ2-2	TGCGGCGCCCCTAGCGGAATGAACACCGGGGAGCTGTTTTTT	CGAPSGMNTGELFF
TRBV3-1	many	NA	TRBJ2-3	TGTGCCAGCAGCCAAGAAAGGTGGGAACTAGCTGGCACAGATACGCAGTATTTT	CASSQERWELAGTDTQYF
TRBV20-1	NA	NA	TRBJ2-6	TGCAGTGCTAGCGGTCTAGTTGTAGCTGGGGCCAACGTCCTGACTTTC	CSASGLVVAGANVLTF
TRBV29-1	many	NA	TRBJ2-2	TGCAGCGCTTCCCGGCGCGGACACACCGGGGAGCTGTTTTTT	CSASRRGHTGELFF
TRBV7-3	many	NA	TRBJ2-2	TGTGCCAGCAGCCCCAGACAATTGGGGGGCGGGGAGCTGTTTTTT	CASSPRQLGGGELFF
TRBV27	many	NA	TRBJ2-7	TGTGCCAGCAGTTTATCCTGGGGTCCCTACGAGCAGTACTTC	CASSLSWGPYEQYF